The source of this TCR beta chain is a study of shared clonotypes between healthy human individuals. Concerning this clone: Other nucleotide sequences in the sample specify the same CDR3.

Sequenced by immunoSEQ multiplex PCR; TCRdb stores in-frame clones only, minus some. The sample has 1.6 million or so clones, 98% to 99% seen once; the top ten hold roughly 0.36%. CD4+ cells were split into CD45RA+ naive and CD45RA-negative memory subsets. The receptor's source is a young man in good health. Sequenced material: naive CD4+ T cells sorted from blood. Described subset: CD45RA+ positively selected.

CDR3 protein: CASSLEGRGETQYF. The CDR3 bases are TGCGCCAGCAGCTTGGAGGGGAGGGGAGAGACCCAGTACTTC. The rearrangement joins TRBV5-1 to TRBJ2-5, with 7 bases fitting TRBD2. The germline V gene encodes CDR1 SGHRS and CDR2 YFSETQ. The length of the CDR3 is 14 residues. V lost 0 bases, J lost 4 bases, and 3 bases stayed unmatched.